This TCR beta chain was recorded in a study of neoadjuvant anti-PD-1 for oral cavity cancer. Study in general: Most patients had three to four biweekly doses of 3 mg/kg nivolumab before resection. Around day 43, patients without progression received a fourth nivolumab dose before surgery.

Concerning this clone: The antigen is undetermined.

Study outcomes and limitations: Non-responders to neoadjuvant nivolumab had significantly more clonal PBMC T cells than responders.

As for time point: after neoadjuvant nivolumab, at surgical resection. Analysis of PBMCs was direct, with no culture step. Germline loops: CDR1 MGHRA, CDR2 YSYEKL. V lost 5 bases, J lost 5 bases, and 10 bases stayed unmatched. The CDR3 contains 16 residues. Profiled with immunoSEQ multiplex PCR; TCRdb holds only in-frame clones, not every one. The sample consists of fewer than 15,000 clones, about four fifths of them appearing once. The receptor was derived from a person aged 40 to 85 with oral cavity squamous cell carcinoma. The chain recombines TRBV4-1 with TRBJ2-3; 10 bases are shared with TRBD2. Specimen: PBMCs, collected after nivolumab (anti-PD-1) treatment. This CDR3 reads CASSRLAGASGDTQYF. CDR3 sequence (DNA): TGCGCCAGCAGCAGGCTAGCGGGGGCGTCGGGAGATACGCAGTATTTT.